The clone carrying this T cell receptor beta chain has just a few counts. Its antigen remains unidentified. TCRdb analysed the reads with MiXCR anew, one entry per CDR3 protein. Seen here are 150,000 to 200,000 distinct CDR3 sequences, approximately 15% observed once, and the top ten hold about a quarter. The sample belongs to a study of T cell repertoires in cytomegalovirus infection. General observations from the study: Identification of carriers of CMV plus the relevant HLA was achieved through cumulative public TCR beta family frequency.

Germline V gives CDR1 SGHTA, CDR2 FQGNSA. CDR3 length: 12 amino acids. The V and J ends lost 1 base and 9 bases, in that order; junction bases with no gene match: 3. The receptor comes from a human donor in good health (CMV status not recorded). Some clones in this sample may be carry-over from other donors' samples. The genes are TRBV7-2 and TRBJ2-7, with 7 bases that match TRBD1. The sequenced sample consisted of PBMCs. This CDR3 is CASSLGQGVQYF. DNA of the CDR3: TGTGCCAGCAGCTTAGGACAGGGTGTGCAGTACTTC.